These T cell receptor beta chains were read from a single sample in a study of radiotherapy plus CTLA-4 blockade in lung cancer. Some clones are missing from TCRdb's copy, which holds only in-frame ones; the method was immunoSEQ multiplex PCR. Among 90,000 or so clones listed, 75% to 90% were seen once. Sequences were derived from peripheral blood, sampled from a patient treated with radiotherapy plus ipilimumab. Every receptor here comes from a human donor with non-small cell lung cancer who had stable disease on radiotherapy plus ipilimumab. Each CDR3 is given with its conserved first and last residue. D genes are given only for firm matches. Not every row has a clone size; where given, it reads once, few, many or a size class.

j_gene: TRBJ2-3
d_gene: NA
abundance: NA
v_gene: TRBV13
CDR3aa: CASSSPRGRLTDTQYF
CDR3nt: TGTGCCAGCAGCTCCCCTCGGGGGAGGTTAACAGATACGCAGTATTTT

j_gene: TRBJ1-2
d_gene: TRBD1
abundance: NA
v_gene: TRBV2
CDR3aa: CASSRDRDYGYTF
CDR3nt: TGTGCCAGCAGCCGGGACAGGGACTATGGCTACACCTTC

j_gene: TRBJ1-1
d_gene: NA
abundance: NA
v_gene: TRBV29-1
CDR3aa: CSVKPQGMNTEAFF
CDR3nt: TGCAGCGTTAAACCACAGGGAATGAACACTGAAGCTTTCTTT

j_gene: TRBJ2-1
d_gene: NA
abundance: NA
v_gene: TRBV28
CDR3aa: CALAGGDGNNEQFF
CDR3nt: TGTGCCCTCGCAGGGGGGGACGGTAACAATGAGCAGTTCTTC

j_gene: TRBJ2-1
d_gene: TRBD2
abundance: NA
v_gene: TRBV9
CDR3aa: CASSARLAGSNEQFF
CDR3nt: TGTGCCAGCAGCGCCCGACTAGCGGGGAGCAATGAGCAGTTCTTC

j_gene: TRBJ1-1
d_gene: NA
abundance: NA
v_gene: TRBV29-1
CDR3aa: CSVAGVGATTEAFF
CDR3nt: TGCAGCGTTGCTGGAGTGGGGGCGACGACTGAAGCTTTCTTT

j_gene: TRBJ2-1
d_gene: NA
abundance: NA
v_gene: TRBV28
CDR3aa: CASSLRGRRFSRKDYNEQFF
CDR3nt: TGTGCCAGCAGTTTACGGGGGAGGCGGTTCAGCCGGAAGGACTACAATGAGCAGTTCTTC

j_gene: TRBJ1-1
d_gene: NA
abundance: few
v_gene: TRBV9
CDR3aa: CASSVRMNTEAFF
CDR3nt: TGTGCCAGCAGCGTACGCATGAACACTGAAGCTTTCTTT

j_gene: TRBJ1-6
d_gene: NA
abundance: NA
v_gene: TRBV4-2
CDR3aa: CASSQDPPSLSAYNSPLHF
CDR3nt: TGTGCCAGCAGCCAAGATCCCCCGTCCTTATCCGCCTATAATTCACCCCTCCACTTT

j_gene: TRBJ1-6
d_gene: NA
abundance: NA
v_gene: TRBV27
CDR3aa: CASSTGTYNSPLHF
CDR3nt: TGTGCCAGCAGCACCGGGACATATAATTCACCCCTCCACTTT

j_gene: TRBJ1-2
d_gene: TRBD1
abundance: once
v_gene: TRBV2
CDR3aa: CASAPGGGYGYTF
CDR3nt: TGTGCCAGCGCCCCAGGGGGCGGATATGGCTACACCTTC

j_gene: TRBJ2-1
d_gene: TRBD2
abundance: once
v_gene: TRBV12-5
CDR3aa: CASGYSGRVKDEQFF
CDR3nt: TGTGCTAGTGGGTATAGCGGGAGGGTTAAGGATGAGCAGTTCTTC

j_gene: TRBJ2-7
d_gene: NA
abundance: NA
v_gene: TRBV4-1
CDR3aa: CASSQERDSYTYEQYF
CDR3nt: TGCGCCAGCAGCCAAGAGAGAGACAGCTACACCTACGAGCAGTACTTC

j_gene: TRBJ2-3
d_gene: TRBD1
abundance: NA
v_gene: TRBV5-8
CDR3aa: CASTPGDRAGTDTQYF
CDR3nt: TGTGCCAGCACCCCTGGGGACAGGGCGGGCACAGATACGCAGTATTTT

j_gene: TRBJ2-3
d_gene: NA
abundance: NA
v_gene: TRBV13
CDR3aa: CASSLGRRTDTQYF
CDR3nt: TGTGCCAGCAGCTTAGGCCGGCGCACAGATACGCAGTATTTT

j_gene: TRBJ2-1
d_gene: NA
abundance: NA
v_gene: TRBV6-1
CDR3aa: CATYPTRIRNNEQFF
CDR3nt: TGTGCCACTTACCCAACCCGAATCCGAAACAATGAGCAGTTCTTC

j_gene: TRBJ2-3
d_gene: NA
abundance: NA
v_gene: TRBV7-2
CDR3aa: CASSLNSGLPGTDTQYF
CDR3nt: TGTGCCAGCAGCCTCAACTCGGGACTCCCCGGGACAGATACGCAGTATTTT

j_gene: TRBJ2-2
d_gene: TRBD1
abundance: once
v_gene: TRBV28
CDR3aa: CASSPPGQGSTGELFF
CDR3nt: TGTGCCAGCAGTCCCCCGGGACAGGGTTCCACCGGGGAGCTGTTTTTT

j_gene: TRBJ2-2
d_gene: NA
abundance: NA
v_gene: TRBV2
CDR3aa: CASQGGTGELFF
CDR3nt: TGTGCCTCCCAAGGGGGTACCGGGGAGCTGTTTTTT

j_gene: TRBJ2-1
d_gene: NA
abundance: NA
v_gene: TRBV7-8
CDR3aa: CASSLTGIEQFF
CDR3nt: TGTGCCAGCAGCCTGACCGGGATCGAGCAGTTCTTC

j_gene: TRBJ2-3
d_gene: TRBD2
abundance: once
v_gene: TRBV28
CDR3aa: CASRPTSGIPTDTQYF
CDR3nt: TGTGCCAGCAGGCCGACTAGCGGGATCCCCACAGATACGCAGTATTTT

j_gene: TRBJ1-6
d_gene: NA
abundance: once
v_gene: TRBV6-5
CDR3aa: CASSYSSGGTNSPLHF
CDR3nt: TGTGCCAGCAGTTACTCATCGGGGGGGACGAATTCACCCCTCCACTTT

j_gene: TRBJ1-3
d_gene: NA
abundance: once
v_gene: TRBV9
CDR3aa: CASSGTGDGNTIYF
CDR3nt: TGTGCCAGCAGCGGAACGGGGGACGGAAACACCATATATTTT

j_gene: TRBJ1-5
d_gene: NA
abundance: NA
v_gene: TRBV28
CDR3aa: CASLRRAGDYSNQPQHF
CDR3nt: TGTGCCAGTCTTCGCCGGGCAGGGGATTATAGCAATCAGCCCCAGCATTTT